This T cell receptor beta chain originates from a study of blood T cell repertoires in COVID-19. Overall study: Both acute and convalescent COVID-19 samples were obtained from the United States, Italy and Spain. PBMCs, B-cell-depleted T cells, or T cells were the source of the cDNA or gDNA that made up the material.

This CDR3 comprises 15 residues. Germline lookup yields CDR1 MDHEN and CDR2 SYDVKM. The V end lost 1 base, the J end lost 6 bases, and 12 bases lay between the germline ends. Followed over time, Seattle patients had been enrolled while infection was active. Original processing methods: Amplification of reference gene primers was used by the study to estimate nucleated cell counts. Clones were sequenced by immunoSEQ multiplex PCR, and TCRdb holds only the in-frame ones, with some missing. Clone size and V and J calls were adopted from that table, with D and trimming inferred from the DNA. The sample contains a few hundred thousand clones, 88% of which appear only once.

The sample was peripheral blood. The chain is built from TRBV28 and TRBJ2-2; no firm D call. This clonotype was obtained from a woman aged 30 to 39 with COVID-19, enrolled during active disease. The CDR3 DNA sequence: TGTGCCAGCAGTTTATCCCCCCCTAACGCCGGGGAGCTGTTTTTT. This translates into CASSLSPPNAGELFF.